Listed here are 19 T cell receptor beta chains from one sample, sequenced in a study of PD-1 blockade in classical Hodgkin lymphoma. No patient escaped relapse after autologous stem cell transplantation, and brentuximab vedotin exposure varied. Some clones are missing from TCRdb's copy, which holds only in-frame ones; the method was immunoSEQ multiplex PCR. The sample holds about 40,000 clones, about 87% seen once. The source material was peripheral blood mononuclear cells (PBMCs), sampled at baseline. All receptors derive from a human donor with classical Hodgkin lymphoma.

The rearrangement links TRBV19 to TRBJ2-5; the D gene could be TRBD1 or TRBD2 (6 bases each). CDR1 is LNHDA, CDR2 SQIVND, per germline (reference sequence). Trimming pared 1 base from V and 5 bases from J, leaving 11 bases between. The CDR3 length is 14 residues. CDR3 sequence: CASSIGQGRETQYF. The CDR3, as DNA: TGTGCCAGTAGTATAGGGCAGGGGAGGGAGACCCAGTACTTC.

This clone was detected a few times. This chain uses TRBV7-6 with TRBJ2-7; unclear D gene. This CDR3 has 14 residues. From germline, CDR1 is SGHVS and CDR2 FNYEAQ. V dropped 4 bases and J dropped 7 bases, with 17 bases sitting between them. This CDR3 is CASSSGRFIAEQYF. In DNA, the CDR3 is TGTGCCAGCAGCTCGGGCCGGTTTATTGCGGAGCAGTACTTC. Drawing the rest from reference TRBV7-6 and TRBJ2-7, the complete variable domain is GAGVSQSPRYKVTKRGQDVALRCDPISGHVSLYWYRQALGQGPEFLTYFNYEAQQDKSGLPNDRFSAERPEGSISTLTIQRTEQRDSAMYRCASSSGRFIAEQYFGPGTRLTVT.

The chain joins TRBV18 to TRBJ1-1; D is unclear. Trimming pared 3 bases from V and 4 bases from J, leaving 15 bases between. Germline V gene data show CDR1 as KGHSH and CDR2 as LQKENI. This CDR3 is built from 15 residues. CDR3 coding DNA: TGTGCCAGCTCACCCCCACAAGGACGAAGCACTGAAGCTTTCTTT. Translation: CASSPPQGRSTEAFF. Looking up the rest from reference TRBV18 and TRBJ1-1 gives the full variable domain: NAGVMQNPRHLVRRRGQEARLRCSPMKGHSHVYWYRQLPEEGLKFMVYLQKENIIDESGMPKERFSAEFPKEGPSILRIQQVVRGDSAAYFCASSPPQGRSTEAFFGQGTRLTVV.

The V gene is TRBV29-1, the J gene TRBJ1-4; the match to TRBD1 covers 8 bases. The CDR3 extends over 17 amino acids. With V trimmed by 0 bases and J by 0 bases, 6 bases remained unmatched. CDR1 SQVTM and CDR2 ANQGSEA come from the germline V gene. Here the CDR3 reads CSVEDRGTGPTNEKLFF. The CDR3 nucleotides are TGCAGCGTTGAAGATCGGGGGACAGGCCCAACTAATGAAAAACTGTTTTTT.

The chain couples TRBV29-1 to TRBJ2-5; 9 nucleotides align to TRBD2. This CDR3 spans 17 amino acids. Germline lookup yields CDR1 SQVTM and CDR2 ANQGSEA. The V gene end was trimmed by 7 bases and the J gene end by 5 bases; junction bases not matched to a gene: 20. The DNA of the CDR3 is TGCAGCGGTGGGGGCGAGCGGGGGGCCCCCCTAGGGGAGACCCAGTACTTC. Its translation: CSGGGERGAPLGETQYF.

The J gene is TRBJ1-1, the V gene TRBV6-5; no clear D gene. The CDR3 is 12 residues long. Trimming took off 5 bases at V and 5 bases at J, with 9 bases between the two ends. Germline values: CDR1 MNHEY, CDR2 SVGAGI. Written as DNA, the CDR3 is TGTGCCAGCAGTGCAGAGAGGACTGAAGCTTTCTTT. Translation: CASSAERTEAFF.

The rearrangement links TRBV9 to TRBJ2-1, with D maybe TRBD1 (7 bases). This CDR3 comprises 15 residues. The germline V gene has CDR1 SGDLS and CDR2 YYNGEE. The germline V and J ends were trimmed by 2 bases and 8 bases, with 17 bases remaining between them. The CDR3 reads CASSVSGWQGDEQFF. In nucleotides, the CDR3 is TGTGCCAGCAGCGTGAGCGGGTGGCAGGGGGATGAGCAGTTCTTC.

This rearrangement joins TRBV19 to TRBJ2-7; D uncertain. V was trimmed by 5 bases and J by 5 bases, leaving 13 bases between them. Germline-derived CDR1 and CDR2 are LNHDA and SQIVND (reference sequence). The CDR3 totals 13 residues. CDR3 region: CASSDTLLDEQYF. The CDR3 region has the DNA TGTGCCAGTAGTGACACCCTCCTCGACGAGCAGTACTTC.

The genes are TRBV4-3 and TRBJ2-3; the D gene is possibly TRBD2 (5 bases). The CDR3 is 14 amino acids. V was trimmed by 5 bases and J by 0 bases, leaving 9 bases between them. The germline CDR1 and CDR2 sequences are LGHNA and YSLEER. The CDR3 here is CASSYSVSTDTQYF. The CDR3 DNA sequence: TGCGCCAGCAGCTATAGCGTTAGCACAGATACGCAGTATTTT.

V gene TRBV2 combines with J gene TRBJ1-4, with 10 bases aligning to TRBD1. CDR3 length equals 15 residues. Germline values: CDR1 SNHLY, CDR2 FYNNEI. The junction had 10 bases not matched to a gene; V was cut back by 7 bases and J by 8 bases. The DNA of the CDR3 is TGTGCCAGCACGAGGGACAGGGGCTGGGAGGAAAAACTGTTTTTT. Protein product: CASTRDRGWEEKLFF. Using reference TRBV2 and TRBJ1-4 for the parts outside the CDR3, the full variable domain is EPEVTQTPSHQVTQMGQEVILRCVPISNHLYFYWYRQILGQKVEFLVSFYNNEISEKSEIFDDQFSVERPDGSNFTLKIRSTKLEDSAMYFCASTRDRGWEEKLFFGSGTQLSVL.

The CDR3 nucleotides are TGTGCCAGCAGCCGGAGACTAGCGGGGGATTCCTACAATGAGCAGTTCTTC. This sequence encodes CASSRRLAGDSYNEQFF. The V call is TRBV4-2, the J call TRBJ2-1; 12 bases agree with TRBD2. Germline-derived CDR1 and CDR2 are LGHNA and YNFKEQ. This CDR3 is built from 17 residues. Trimming removed 4 bases from V and 1 base from J; junction bases left unmatched: 5.

V and J are TRBV10-3 and TRBJ2-2, with D perhaps matching TRBD1 (6 bases). Germline CDR1 ENHRY, CDR2 SYGVKD. This CDR3 region has 15 residues. Trimming stripped 0 bases from V and 1 base from J, with 6 bases between. The CDR3 DNA is TGTGCCATCAGTGAGTCGGGACAGAACACCGGGGAGCTGTTTTTT. This gives the protein CAISESGQNTGELFF.

J is TRBJ2-3 and V is TRBV5-1, with a possible D match to TRBD1 (6 bases). The CDR3 extends over 15 amino acids. CDR1 and CDR2 from the germline V gene are SGHRS and YFSETQ. V lost 4 bases, J lost 1 base, and 13 bases lay in between. This chain's CDR3 is CASSPPRTGTDTQYF. CDR3 nucleotides: TGCGCCAGCAGCCCCCCGCGGACAGGCACAGATACGCAGTATTTT.

V and J are TRBV13 and TRBJ2-5; D assignment may be TRBD1 or TRBD2 (5 bases each). The V end was cut by 3 bases, the J end by 1 base, with 6 bases between. The germline V gene encodes CDR1 PRHDT and CDR2 FYEKMQ (reference sequence). This CDR3 spans 13 amino acids. Here the CDR3 reads CASSFGTQETQYF. For the CDR3, the DNA is TGTGCCAGCAGCTTTGGGACCCAAGAGACCCAGTACTTC.

There are a few counts of this clone. The CDR3 here is CASSQGSSFGYNSPLHF. CDR3 sequence (DNA): TGCGCCAGCAGCCAAGGGTCATCGTTCGGTTATAATTCACCCCTCCACTTT. J is TRBJ1-6 and V is TRBV4-1; D gene unclear. This CDR3 has 17 amino acids. The germline V gene has CDR1 MGHRA and CDR2 YSYEKL. V was clipped by 1 base and J by 4 bases, with 14 bases between them.

The chain links TRBV19 to TRBJ1-5; TRBD1 is a possible D gene (5 bases). Germline assignment: CDR1 LNHDA and CDR2 SQIVND (reference sequence). V shed 0 bases and J shed 4 bases, with 10 bases lying between them. CDR3 length: 15 amino acids. CDR3 residues: CASSIDGGSNQPQHF. The CDR3 region has the DNA TGTGCCAGTAGTATAGATGGGGGAAGTAATCAGCCCCAGCATTTT.

The V gene is TRBV7-9, the J gene TRBJ1-2; TRBD1 is a possible D gene (5 bases). This CDR3 is built from 15 residues. Germline CDR1 reads SEHNR; CDR2 reads FQNEAQ (reference sequence). The V end lost 4 bases, the J end lost 8 bases, and 20 bases lay between the germline ends. The CDR3 reads CASSSYQGISKGYTF. The CDR3 DNA reads as TGTGCCAGCAGCTCCTACCAGGGTATATCGAAAGGCTACACCTTC.

The chain has TRBV2 and TRBJ1-6; the D is unclear. Looked up from germline, CDR1 is SNHLY and CDR2 is FYNNEI. The CDR3 totals 12 residues. Trimming removed 7 bases at V and 9 bases at J, with 10 bases between. The CDR3 spells CASTPPGSPLHF. In nucleotides, the CDR3 is TGTGCCAGCACCCCCCCCGGTTCACCCCTCCACTTT.

The J gene is TRBJ2-7, the V gene TRBV7-6; 9 bases agree with TRBD2. CDR1 is SGHVS and CDR2 is FNYEAQ in the germline V gene. J gave up 4 bases and V 2 bases, and 15 bases lay outside the gene matches. The CDR3 totals 18 residues. CDR3 nucleotide sequence: TGTGCCAGCAGCTTAAGGGCGGTTGTTAGCGGGAGTAGGTACGAGCAGTACTTC. It translates to CASSLRAVVSGSRYEQYF.